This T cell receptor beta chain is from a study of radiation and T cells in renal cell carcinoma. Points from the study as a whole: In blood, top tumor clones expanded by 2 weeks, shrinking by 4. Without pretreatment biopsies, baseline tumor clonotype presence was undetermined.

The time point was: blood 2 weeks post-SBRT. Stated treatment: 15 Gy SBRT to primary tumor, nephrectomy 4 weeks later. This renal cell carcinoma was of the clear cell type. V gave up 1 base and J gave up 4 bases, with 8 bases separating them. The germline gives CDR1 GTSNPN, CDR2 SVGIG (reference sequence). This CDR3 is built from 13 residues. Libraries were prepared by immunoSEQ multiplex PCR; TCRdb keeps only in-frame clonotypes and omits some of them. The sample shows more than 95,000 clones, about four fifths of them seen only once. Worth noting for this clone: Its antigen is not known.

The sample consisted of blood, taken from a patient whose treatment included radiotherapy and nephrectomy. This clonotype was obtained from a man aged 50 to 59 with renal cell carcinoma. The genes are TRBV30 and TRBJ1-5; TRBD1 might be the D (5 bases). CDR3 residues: CAWSARGNQPQHF. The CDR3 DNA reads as TGTGCCTGGAGTGCGAGGGGAAATCAGCCCCAGCATTTT. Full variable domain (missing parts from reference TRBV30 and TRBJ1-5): SQTIHQWPATLVQPVGSPLSLECTVEGTSNPNLYWYRQAAGRGLQLLFYSVGIGQISSEVPQNLSASRPQDRQFILSSKKLLLSDSGFYLCAWSARGNQPQHFGDGTRLSIL.